This T cell receptor (beta chain) was captured by sequencing in a study of cytomegalovirus exposure and HLA in healthy donors. At the level of the study: There were about 86 million unique TCRs (from HLA-typed donors) in an early data release.

General study points: Researchers catalogued approximately 170 TCR beta chains as cytomegalovirus-associated.

The count of this clone is one. Its antigen is not known. CDR3 length: 16 amino acids. Germline V gene sequence: CDR1 WNHNN, CDR2 SYGVQD (reference sequence). The junction had 11 bases not matched to a gene; V was cut back by 8 bases and J by 0 bases. Healthy people donating bone marrow made up the donors. PCR was performed using 60 Vbeta and 13 Jbeta primers. The protocol was immunoSEQ multiplex PCR, while the TCRdb copy is restricted to in-frame clones and leaves out a portion. Of about 160,000 clones in the sample, roughly 70% were seen once. The sequence was obtained from a man aged 40-49 years in good health and CMV-seropositive. The sequencing sample was made of PBMCs. The chain carries TRBV10-1 and TRBJ2-3, with 7 bases matching TRBD1. Written as DNA, the CDR3 is TGCGCCAGCCGAGAACTAGACAGGGCGAGCACAGATACGCAGTATTTT. This sequence encodes CASRELDRASTDTQYF.